Listed here is a single T cell receptor (beta chain). The data were obtained in a study of technical replicates of blood from a handful of donors. Libraries were prepared by immunoSEQ multiplex PCR; TCRdb keeps only in-frame clonotypes and omits some of them. The sample carries tens of thousands of clones, around nine tenths recorded once. The sample consisted of T cells isolated from PBMCs. The sequence was collected from a human donor in good health.

CDR3 residues: CASSFSGPGYEQYF. CDR3 in DNA: TGTGCCAGCAGCTTCTCCGGCCCAGGCTACGAGCAGTACTTC. The chain links TRBV7-9 to TRBJ2-7; D gene uncertain. The ends were cut back, 3 bases at V and 3 bases at J, with 12 bases in the middle. CDR3 length: 14 amino acids. Germline loops: CDR1 SEHNR, CDR2 FQNEAQ (reference sequence).